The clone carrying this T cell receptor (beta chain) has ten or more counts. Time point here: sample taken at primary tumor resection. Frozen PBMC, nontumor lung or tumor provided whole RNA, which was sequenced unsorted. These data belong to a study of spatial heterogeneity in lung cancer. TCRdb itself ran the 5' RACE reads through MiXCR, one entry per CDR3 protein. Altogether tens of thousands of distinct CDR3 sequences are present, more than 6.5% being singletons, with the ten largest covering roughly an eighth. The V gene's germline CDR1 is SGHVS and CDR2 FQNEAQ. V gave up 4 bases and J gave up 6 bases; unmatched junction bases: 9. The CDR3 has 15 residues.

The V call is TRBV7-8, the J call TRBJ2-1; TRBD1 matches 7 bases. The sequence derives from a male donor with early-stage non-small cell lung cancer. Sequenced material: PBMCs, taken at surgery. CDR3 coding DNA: TGTGCCAGCAGCTACGGGACAGCTAACCCCAATGAGCAGTTCTTC. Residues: CASSYGTANPNEQFF.